The clone carrying this T cell receptor (beta chain) was found once. Its antigen is not known. The sample originates from a study of cytomegalovirus exposure and HLA in healthy donors. This CDR3 has 14 residues. V was pared by 5 bases and J by 6 bases, with 1 base of the junction left unmatched. From germline, CDR1 is SGHAT and CDR2 FQNNGV. Researchers ran the PCR with 60 Vbeta and 13 Jbeta primers. Produced via immunoSEQ multiplex PCR; TCRdb's table is partial and in-frame only. The sample has approximately 110,000 clones; about 73% are singletons. Findings and caveats of the study: Researchers reported in a later analysis that common viral pathogens appeared linked to several top clusters. In vitro experiments confirmed that three CMV-associated chains were specific for CMV antigens. Productive status was seen about 90% or about 30% of the time for most TCR beta V segments in an earlier analysis.

Sequencing input: PBMCs. The source is a woman aged 45 to 65 in good health and CMV-seropositive. The V and J genes are TRBV11-2 and TRBJ2-2, with 12 bases matching TRBD1. CDR3 sequence: CASSGTGGPGELFF. Here the CDR3 DNA reads TGTGCCAGCAGCGGGACAGGGGGCCCCGGGGAGCTGTTTTTT. The full variable domain, rest sourced from reference TRBV11-2 and TRBJ2-2, is EAGVAQSPRYKIIEKRQSVAFWCNPISGHATLYWYQQILGQGPKLLIQFQNNGVVDDSQLPKDRFSAERLKGVDSTLKIQPAKLEDSAVYLCASSGTGGPGELFFGEGSRLTVL.